This T cell receptor beta chain was recorded in a study of OX40 agonist ivuxolimab in advanced cancers. Study in general: Dose-escalation patients' cancers were hepatocellular carcinoma, melanoma, renal cell or head and neck cancer.

Here immunoSEQ multiplex PCR was the method, and the copy in TCRdb shows in-frame clones only, minus some. The profile covers tens of thousands of clones, with over 80% appearing a single time and about 0.33% taken by the ten largest. The CDR3 spans 15 residues. V shed 0 bases and J shed 6 bases, with 14 bases lying between them. Germline values: CDR1 MNHEY, CDR2 SMNVEV (reference sequence). The sequence came from an adult with an advanced solid tumor such as melanoma, head and neck, liver or kidney cancer. The V and J genes are TRBV27 and TRBJ2-5; D remains unclear. The sequenced sample was CD4+ or CD8+ T cells sorted from blood, obtained in a trial of the OX40 agonist ivuxolimab. Here the CDR3 reads CASSLSKGLEKTQYF. The CDR3 coding sequence is TGTGCCAGCAGTTTATCGAAGGGTTTAGAAAAGACCCAGTACTTC.